The following is a T cell receptor (beta chain) sequence with its context. This sample is drawn from a study of blood T cell repertoires in COVID-19. The V gene's germline CDR1 is SGHTA and CDR2 FQGTGA. Germline trimming cut 3 bases from V and 7 bases from J; bases unmatched to any gene: 5. CDR3 length: 15 amino acids. Assay: immunoSEQ multiplex PCR; the TCRdb copy retains only in-frame clones and omits some. The table has some 220,000 clones, approximately 83% seen once. Sequenced material: PBMCs or T cells enriched from blood (not recorded which). V and J are TRBV7-3 and TRBJ1-6; 8 bases align to TRBD1. The source is a woman aged 40 to 50 with acute COVID-19. CDR3 nucleotide sequence: TGTGCCAGCAGCTTCTCAGGGGGCGCGAATTCACCCCTCCACTTT. Amino acids: CASSFSGGANSPLHF.